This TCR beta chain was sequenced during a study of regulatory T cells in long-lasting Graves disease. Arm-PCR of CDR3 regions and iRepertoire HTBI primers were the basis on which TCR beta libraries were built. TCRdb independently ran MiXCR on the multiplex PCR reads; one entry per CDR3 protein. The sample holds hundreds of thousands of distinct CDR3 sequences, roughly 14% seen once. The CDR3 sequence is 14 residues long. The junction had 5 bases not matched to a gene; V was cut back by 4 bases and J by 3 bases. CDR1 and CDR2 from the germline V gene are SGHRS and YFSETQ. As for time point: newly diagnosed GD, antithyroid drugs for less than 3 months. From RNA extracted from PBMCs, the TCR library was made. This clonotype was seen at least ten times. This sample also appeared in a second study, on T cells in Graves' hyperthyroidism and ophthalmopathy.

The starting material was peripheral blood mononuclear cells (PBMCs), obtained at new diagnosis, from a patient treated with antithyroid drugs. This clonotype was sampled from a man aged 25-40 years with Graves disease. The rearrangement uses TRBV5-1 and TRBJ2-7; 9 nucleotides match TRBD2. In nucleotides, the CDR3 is TGCGCCAGCAGCGCAGGACTAGCGATCTACGAGCAGTACTTC. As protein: CASSAGLAIYEQYF.